Listed below are T cell receptor beta chains from one sample, sequenced in a study of blood T cell repertoires in COVID-19. This table comes from immunoSEQ multiplex PCR, and its TCRdb copy is limited to in-frame clones, with some not included. Seen here are 310,000 or so clones, approximately 90% observed once, and the top ten hold about 2.2%. The sample was peripheral blood. Receptors originate from a woman aged 45-60 years who had recovered from COVID-19. The CDR3 runs from the conserved cysteine through the conserved F or W. The order of the fields is V gene, D gene, J gene, clone size, CDR3 DNA, CDR3 protein. D genes are given only for firm matches. Some rows mark clone size as missing; the rest say once, few, many or name a class of expanded clone.

TRBV12-3/TRBV12-4	.	TRBJ2-7	.	TGTGCCAGCAGTCTCCGGGGTGCCTACGAGCAGTACTTC	CASSLRGAYEQYF
TRBV9	TRBD2	TRBJ2-3	.	TGTGCCAGCAGCACAGGGGGACTAGCGGGTAATGGGCAGTATTTT	CASSTGGLAGNGQYF
TRBV27	.	TRBJ2-1	.	TGTGCCAGCGGGAATTTCTGGCGGGGTTCCGACAATGAGCAGTTCTTC	CASGNFWRGSDNEQFF
TRBV27	.	TRBJ2-7	.	TGTGCCAGCAGTTTAACAGGGAACTACGAGCAGTACTTC	CASSLTGNYEQYF
TRBV19	.	TRBJ2-7	.	TGTGCCAGTAGTATCTCAGGGCCCTTCTACGAGCAGTACTTC	CASSISGPFYEQYF
TRBV19	.	TRBJ1-5	many	TGTGCCAGTAGTATCCTCAGGGGCAATCAGCCCCAGCATTTT	CASSILRGNQPQHF
TRBV3-1/TRBV3-2	TRBD2	TRBJ2-5	.	TGTGCCAGCAGCCAGCATAGCGGGAGGGAGACCCAGTACTTC	CASSQHSGRETQYF
TRBV5-5	.	TRBJ1-5	.	TGTGCCAGCAGCAAGGCAGCGGGGCCCGGGAATCAGCCCCAGCATTTT	CASSKAAGPGNQPQHF
TRBV7-2	.	TRBJ2-3	.	TGTGCCAGCAGCTTAGCCTACAGAGCGGCTACGCAGTATTTT	CASSLAYRAATQYF
TRBV9	TRBD2	TRBJ2-1	.	TGTGCCAGCAGCGGCGGACTAGCGGGAGAGCGTGAGCAGTTCTTC	CASSGGLAGEREQFF
TRBV9	.	TRBJ1-1	.	TGTGCCAGCAGCGTAGATACGACCCCGCGGGGGGCTGAAGCTTTCTTT	CASSVDTTPRGAEAFF
TRBV3-1/TRBV3-2	TRBD2	TRBJ2-7	few	TGTGCCAGCAGCCTCCATGCGGCTAGCGGGATTCCCGAGCAGTACTTC	CASSLHAASGIPEQYF
TRBV29-1	TRBD1	TRBJ2-1	.	TGCAGCGTGAACAGGGGGCGTTGGAATGAGCAGTTCTTC	CSVNRGRWNEQFF
TRBV7-2	TRBD2	TRBJ2-1	.	TGTGCCAGCAGCTTCCCTTTTCGGGGGGGCAGAACACGAAACAATGAGCAGTTCTTC	CASSFPFRGGRTRNNEQFF
TRBV20-1	TRBD2	TRBJ2-1	.	TGCAGTGCTAGTACCGCGGGGGGTTACAATGAGCAGTTCTTC	CSASTAGGYNEQFF
TRBV27	.	TRBJ2-3	.	TGTGCCAGCAGCCGTCCCCCCGATACGCAGTATTTT	CASSRPPDTQYF
TRBV28	.	TRBJ2-2	.	TGTGCCAGCAGCCCGCGGGGTAGCGTGAACACCGGGGAGCTGTTTTTT	CASSPRGSVNTGELFF
TRBV7-9	.	TRBJ1-2	.	TGTGCCAGCAGCGGAGGGGTCGCAGGCCCCGCTAACTATGGCTACACCTTC	CASSGGVAGPANYGYTF
TRBV19	.	TRBJ1-2	.	TGTGCCAGTAGTATTGGGGGAGGTGGCTACACCTTC	CASSIGGGGYTF